This T cell receptor (beta chain) stems from a study of T cell changes during pregnancy in multiple sclerosis. Repertoires were generated with immunoSEQ multiplex PCR, while TCRdb's copy carries only in-frame clones and drops some. Of some 77,000 clones in the sample, more than 90% were seen once. The CDR3 spans 17 residues. The junction had 10 bases not matched to a gene; V was cut back by 4 bases and J by 3 bases. Germline lookup yields CDR1 LGHNA and CDR2 YNFKEQ. The chain links TRBV4-2 to TRBJ2-2; 8 bases agree with TRBD1. The sample was CD4+ T cells from peripheral blood mononuclear cells, taken before pregnancy. The receptor comes from a female donor with multiple sclerosis, enrolled in a pregnancy study. The CDR3 is CASSPRRQGQDTGELFF. In nucleotides, the CDR3 is TGTGCCAGCAGCCCCCGCAGACAGGGGCAGGACACCGGGGAGCTGTTTTTT.